Below are 10 T cell receptor beta chains sequenced from a single sample in a study of cytomegalovirus exposure and HLA in healthy donors (TCRdb year 2017). Library construction relied on the immunoSEQ multiplex PCR assay. For the multiplex PCR, a mixture combining 60 forward primers for TCR Vbeta segments and 13 reverse primers for TCR Jbeta segments was used. TCRdb carries this immuneACCESS record with in-frame sequences only. Its versions omit some clonotypes, under half of them owing to an unresolved V gene in the studies checked, with the rest unexplained. The sample records 150,000 to 200,000 clones, roughly 80% of which are singletons. The top ten clonotypes cover about 8% of the sample. Material: PBMCs. These receptors were taken from a woman aged 40 to 55 in good health and CMV-seropositive.

V gene TRBV4-1 combines with J gene TRBJ1-5; weak D call: TRBD1 (5 bases). This CDR3 is built from 16 residues. Germline values: CDR1 MGHRA, CDR2 YSYEKL. V was clipped by 2 bases and J by 4 bases, with 15 bases between them. The CDR3: CASSQRGVMGNQPQHF. For the CDR3, the DNA is TGCGCCAGCAGCCAAAGGGGCGTGATGGGGAATCAGCCCCAGCATTTT.

J is TRBJ1-1 and V is TRBV6-1; 7 nucleotides agree with TRBD1. J was trimmed by 5 bases and V by 5 bases; bases with no gene match: 8. The length of the CDR3 is 14 residues. Looked up from germline, CDR1 is MNHNS and CDR2 is SASEGT. CDR3 loop: CASSPGPRGTEAFF. The CDR3 nucleotides read TGTGCCAGCAGTCCGGGCCCCAGGGGGACTGAAGCTTTCTTT.

The chain employs TRBV19 and TRBJ1-4; D is undetermined. V was shortened by 5 bases and J by 3 bases, with 7 bases between the two germline ends. CDR3 length: 13 amino acids. Germline CDR1 LNHDA, CDR2 SQIVND (reference sequence). CDR3 in amino acids: CASSPSANEKLFF. Here the CDR3 DNA reads TGTGCCAGTAGTCCCTCCGCTAATGAAAAACTGTTTTTT.

CDR3 in DNA: TGTGCCAGCAGCCCAGGGGGCGACAGGAGGCATTTT. Translation: CASSPGGDRRHF. The chain carries TRBV7-9 and TRBJ1-5; TRBD1 aligns across 8 bases. V lost 5 bases to trimming and J lost 15 bases; unmatched junction nucleotides: 9. Germline lookup yields CDR1 SEHNR and CDR2 FQNEAQ (reference sequence). This CDR3 spans 12 amino acids.

This sequence joins TRBV19 and TRBJ1-5, with D hard to call. V lost 3 bases, J lost 4 bases, and 7 bases lay in between. CDR3 size: 13 residues. Germline V lookup: CDR1 LNHDA, CDR2 SQIVND (reference sequence). The CDR3 DNA follows: TGTGCCAGTAGTATTCAGCGGAATCAGCCCCAGCATTTT. Protein sequence: CASSIQRNQPQHF.

The CDR3 region is CASSRKGTGTSYEQYF. The CDR3 coding sequence is TGTGCCAGTAGTAGAAAGGGGACAGGGACTTCGTACGAGCAGTACTTC. The rearrangement joins TRBV19 to TRBJ2-7; 9 bases are shared with TRBD1. This CDR3 contains 16 residues. V lost 4 bases, J lost 4 bases, and 11 bases stayed unmatched. Germline CDR1 reads LNHDA; CDR2 reads SQIVND (reference sequence).

The chain joins TRBV6-1 to TRBJ1-1; 7 nucleotides match TRBD1. The germline CDR1 and CDR2 sequences are MNHNS and SASEGT. The CDR3 has 14 residues. J was trimmed by 3 bases and V by 8 bases; bases with no gene match: 9. The CDR3 DNA sequence: TGTGCCAGCGGGGAGACAGGGCTGGACACTGAAGCTTTCTTT. This translates into CASGETGLDTEAFF.

This CDR3 is CASSVITGKSSGGPEAFF. The DNA for the CDR3 is TGTGCCAGCAGTGTGATAACGGGGAAATCTTCGGGGGGACCTGAAGCTTTCTTT. The V gene is TRBV6-1, the J gene TRBJ1-1, with D maybe TRBD1 (5 bases). Trimming shortened V by 4 bases and J by 6 bases, and 27 bases separated the two germline ends. This CDR3 has 18 amino acids. Germline assignment: CDR1 MNHNS and CDR2 SASEGT.

This clone was detected only a few times. The genes are TRBV4-3 and TRBJ2-2; 10 bases map to TRBD2. Trimming cost V 1 base and J 3 bases; bases outside gene matches: 11. The CDR3 sequence is 19 residues long. CDR1 and CDR2 (germline): LGHNA, YSLEER. CDR3 region: CASSQVMSASGSYTGELFF. For the CDR3, the DNA is TGCGCCAGCAGCCAAGTTATGTCGGCTAGCGGGAGTTACACCGGGGAGCTGTTTTTT.

The table lists this clone with a few counts. The V gene is TRBV5-6, the J gene TRBJ1-4, with 10 bases that match TRBD1. The trim removed 2 bases at V and 0 bases at J, leaving 1 base unmatched. Germline lookup yields CDR1 SGHDT and CDR2 YYEEEE. The CDR3 totals 16 residues. DNA for the CDR3: TGTGCCAGCAGCTTTGGGACAGGGGCAACTAATGAAAAACTGTTTTTT. This translates into CASSFGTGATNEKLFF.